This passage covers 13 T cell receptor beta chains from one sample sequenced in a study of blood T cell repertoires in COVID-19. Produced via immunoSEQ multiplex PCR; TCRdb's table is partial and in-frame only. The sample consists of around 160,000 clones, approximately 90% of them appearing once. Sequencing input: peripheral blood. The receptors derive from a man younger than 35 with acute or convalescent COVID-19.

The chain is built from TRBV11-2 and TRBJ1-2, with TRBD1 identical over 8 bases. After removal of 5 bases from V and 5 bases from J, the junction contained 7 bases not matched to a gene. From germline, CDR1 is SGHAT and CDR2 FQNNGV. This CDR3 contains 14 residues. This chain's CDR3 is CASSKLGTGYGYTF. CDR3 DNA: TGTGCCAGCAGCAAATTGGGGACAGGATATGGCTACACCTTC.

The chain couples TRBV30 to TRBJ1-2, with a tentative D call TRBD1 (5 bases). This CDR3 has 17 residues. Between the trimmed V and J ends, which lost 5 bases and 6 bases, there was a span of 28 bases. The germline gives CDR1 GTSNPN, CDR2 SVGIG (reference sequence). Here the CDR3 DNA reads TGTGCCTGGGCTCCCTGGGAGCTTTCCAGGGAGGGTCATGGCTACACCTTC. Amino acids: CAWAPWELSREGHGYTF.

In DNA form, the CDR3 reads TGTGCCAGCAGCTTTTCTAGCACAGATACGCAGTATTTT. It encodes CASSFSSTDTQYF. The rearrangement links TRBV7-2 to TRBJ2-3, with D unresolved. The germline V and J ends were trimmed by 3 bases and 0 bases, with 4 bases remaining between them. Germline CDR1 is SGHTA and CDR2 is FQGNSA. The length of the CDR3 is 13 residues.

This clone was counted a few times. The V and J genes are TRBV4-1 and TRBJ2-2; 8 positions agree with TRBD2. The CDR3 has 17 amino acids. The V gene end was trimmed by 7 bases and the J gene end by 0 bases; junction bases not matched to a gene: 10. Germline V gives CDR1 MGHRA, CDR2 YSYEKL. In nucleotides, the CDR3 is TGCGCCAGCAAGCTGGACGGGGGGGGCGCGAACACCGGGGAGCTGTTTTTT. This encodes CASKLDGGGANTGELFF.

Only a few counts were recorded for this clone. The chain is built from TRBV30 and TRBJ1-2, with a weak D call TRBD1 (5 bases). The CDR3 length is 12 residues. Germline-derived CDR1 and CDR2 are GTSNPN and SVGIG (reference sequence). The V and J ends lost 2 bases and 4 bases respectively, with 8 bases between them. CDR3: CAWSTGGYGYTF. The CDR3 DNA sequence: TGTGCCTGGAGTACAGGTGGCTATGGCTACACCTTC.

This chain links TRBV5-4 with TRBJ2-5, with D unclear. Trimming removed 4 bases from V and 5 bases from J, with 6 bases in between. Germline V CDR1 and CDR2: SGHNT, YYREEE (reference sequence). CDR3 length equals 11 residues. The CDR3 here is CASSVLETQYF. CDR3 in DNA: TGTGCCAGCAGCGTCTTGGAGACCCAGTACTTC.

This clone has a single count. The chain is built from TRBV4-1 and TRBJ2-1; 13 bases are shared with TRBD2. The CDR3 sequence is 15 residues long. V gave up 6 bases and J gave up 6 bases; unmatched junction bases: 5. Germline CDR1 reads MGHRA; CDR2 reads YSYEKL. CDR3 nucleotides: TGCGCCAGCAGACTAGCGGGGGGGCCGGGCAATGAGCAGTTCTTC. Its translation: CASRLAGGPGNEQFF.

The count of this clone is one. V usage is TRBV5-1 and J usage is TRBJ2-1, with 8 bases that match TRBD2. CDR1 SGHRS and CDR2 YFSETQ come from the germline V gene. With 1 base clipped from V and 0 bases from J, the junction kept 12 bases outside the gene matches. This CDR3 is built from 19 residues. CDR3 sequence: CASSLSPGGLRSSYNEQFF. The CDR3 DNA sequence: TGCGCCAGCAGCTTGAGTCCGGGGGGGCTCAGAAGCTCCTACAATGAGCAGTTCTTC.

This sequence joins TRBV7-8 and TRBJ2-3; the D gene is possibly TRBD2 (5 bases). Germline-derived CDR1 and CDR2 are SGHVS and FQNEAQ. The CDR3 totals 15 residues. The V end was cut by 5 bases, the J end by 2 bases, with 14 bases between. The CDR3 DNA is TGTGCCAGCAGCCCCTGGAGGAGAGTCACAGATACGCAGTATTTT. It translates to CASSPWRRVTDTQYF.

V is TRBV6-6 and J is TRBJ2-2, with D hard to call. The CDR3 is 16 amino acids. Germline V gene lookup returns CDR1 MNHNY and CDR2 SVGAGI (reference sequence). V dropped 0 bases and J dropped 3 bases, with 11 bases sitting between them. The CDR3 DNA follows: TGTGCCAGCAGTTACTCGAGCGAACACTACACCGGGGAGCTGTTTTTT. Its protein product is CASSYSSEHYTGELFF.

The chain uses TRBV7-3 and TRBJ2-3; 11 positions match TRBD2. Per the germline V gene, CDR1 is SGHTA and CDR2 is FQGTGA. The CDR3 extends over 16 amino acids. After removal of 5 bases from V and 3 bases from J, the junction contained 7 bases not matched to a gene. The CDR3 coding sequence is TGTGCCAGCAGCACCATAGCGGGGGGGCGGACAGATACGCAGTATTTT. Protein sequence: CASSTIAGGRTDTQYF.

The chain employs TRBV11-2 and TRBJ1-2, with 8 bases fitting TRBD1. The germline gives CDR1 SGHAT, CDR2 FQNNGV. V dropped 5 bases and J dropped 8; count of bases not matched to a gene: 10. The CDR3 runs 14 residues. As DNA, the CDR3 is TGTGCCAGCAGCCCCCAGGACAGGGCGGGGGGCTACACCTTC. It codes for CASSPQDRAGGYTF.

This sequence joins TRBV6-6 and TRBJ1-2; 7 bases agree with TRBD1. The V segment lost 10 bases and the J segment 7 bases; nucleotides outside the gene matches: 18. The CDR3 covers 15 residues. Germline V gene lookup returns CDR1 MNHNY and CDR2 SVGAGI (reference sequence). CDR3: CATGSSPTGEIGYTF. CDR3 bases: TGTGCCACCGGAAGTTCCCCCACAGGGGAAATTGGCTACACCTTC.